This entry concerns a single T cell receptor (beta chain). Its specificity is not known. This record comes from a study of T cell repertoires in cytomegalovirus infection. The CDR3 sequence is 16 residues long. Germline V CDR1 and CDR2: SEHNR, FQNEAQ (reference sequence). The V and J ends lost 1 base and 2 bases respectively, with 9 bases between them. A single record per CDR3 protein comes from TCRdb applying MiXCR to the reads. Among around 900,000 distinct CDR3 sequences listed, roughly 30% were seen once. V and J are TRBV7-9 and TRBJ2-6, with a possible D match to TRBD2 (6 bases). Sequenced material: cultured CD8+ T cells from PBMCs, taken from culture after CMV antigen stimulation. The sequence was obtained from a human donor in good health (CMV status not recorded). Some clones in this sample may be carry-over from other donors' samples. The CDR3 DNA is TGTGCCAGCAGCTTAGTGACGGGGGCTGGGGCCAACGTCCTGACTTTC. Translation gives CASSLVTGAGANVLTF. Full variable domain (remainder filled in from reference TRBV7-9 and TRBJ2-6): DTGVSQNPRHKITKRGQNVTFRCDPISEHNRLYWYRQTLGQGPEFLTYFQNEAQLEKSRLLSDRFSAERPKGSFSTLEIQRTEQGDSAMYLCASSLVTGAGANVLTFGAGSRLTVL.